These 32 T cell receptor beta chains came from one sample sequenced in a study of post-analysis software for immune sequencing data. General study points: Patients had higher frequencies than controls of roughly five TRBV segments, including TRBV5-6, TRBV5-1 and TRBV20-1.

These receptors are not linked to any known antigen. Included in the TCR beta cDNA libraries were unique molecular identifiers. TCRdb processed the PCR reads anew with MiXCR; each CDR3 protein has one entry. The sample records some 800,000 distinct CDR3 sequences, roughly 46% being singletons. Sequenced sample: blood. Receptors originate from a girl aged 10 to 17 with multiple sclerosis.

The V and J genes are TRBV2 and TRBJ2-1; 9 positions agree with TRBD1. The end of the DNA fits TRBJ2-7 better, so the J call may be wrong. The CDR3 runs 14 residues. Germline CDR1 SNHLY, CDR2 FYNNEI. The CDR3 is CASTRTGESYEQYF. The CDR3 nucleotides read TGTGCCAGCACTAGGACAGGGGAATCATACGAGCAGTACTTC.

The chain joins TRBV27 to TRBJ2-1, with 8 bases fitting TRBD2. This CDR3 is built from 15 residues. Germline-derived CDR1 and CDR2 are MNHEY and SMNVEV (reference sequence). V shed 5 bases and J 2 bases; nucleotides not matched to a gene: 5. CDR3 protein: CASSPGTRPYNEQFF. Written as DNA, the CDR3 is TGTGCCAGCAGTCCTGGGACTAGGCCCTACAATGAGCAGTTCTTC.

V gene TRBV12-3 or TRBV12-4 combines with J gene TRBJ2-5; possibly TRBD2 for D (6 bases). V lost 2 bases and J lost 11, with 21 bases in between. This CDR3 has 15 residues. The CDR3: CASSLRGGEKGEQYF. CDR3 sequence (DNA): TGTGCCAGCAGTTTAAGGGGAGGCGAGAAGGGTGAGCAGTACTTC.

The CDR3 region has the DNA TGCAGCGTTGTACTGGATTCGGACACTGAAGCTTTCTTT. Protein sequence: CSVVLDSDTEAFF. The genes are TRBV29-1 and TRBJ1-1; D not resolved. The germline CDR1 and CDR2 sequences are SQVTM and ANQGSEA. Trimming removed 4 bases at V and 3 bases at J, with 12 bases between. This CDR3 is built from 13 residues. Drawing the rest from reference TRBV29-1 and TRBJ1-1, the complete variable domain is SAVISQKPSRDICQRGTSLTIQCQVDSQVTMMFWYRQQPGQSLTLIATANQGSEATYESGFVIDKFPISRPNLTFSTLTVSNMSPEDSSIYLCSVVLDSDTEAFFGQGTRLTVV.

V gene TRBV20-1 combines with J gene TRBJ2-7; 9 bases are shared with TRBD2. Germline trimming cut 2 bases from V and 2 bases from J; bases unmatched to any gene: 4. Germline CDR1 and CDR2: DFQATT and SNEGSKA (reference sequence). CDR3 length: 14 residues. The CDR3 is CSARSPSGTYEQYF. CDR3 in DNA: TGCAGTGCTAGATCGCCTAGCGGGACCTACGAGCAGTACTTC.

This chain connects TRBV2 to TRBJ1-5; D perhaps matches TRBD1 (5 bases). CDR3 length equals 13 residues. Germline V gene lookup returns CDR1 SNHLY and CDR2 FYNNEI. The V and J ends lost 7 bases and 2 bases respectively, with 9 bases between them. CDR3 DNA sequence: TGTGCCAGCATAGGGGACGGCAATCAGCCCCAGCATTTT. This translates into CASIGDGNQPQHF.

This clonotype was detected a few times. V gene TRBV7-9 combines with J gene TRBJ1-2; D is perhaps TRBD1 (5 bases). The CDR3 totals 13 residues. Germline CDR1 reads SEHNR; CDR2 reads FQNEAQ (reference sequence). The V gene lost 5 bases and the J gene lost 8 bases, with 15 bases spanning the gap. CDR3 nucleotides: TGTGCCAGCAGCCCCGGGGCAGGGCGCGGCTACACCTTC. Protein: CASSPGAGRGYTF.

The chain joins TRBV7-2 to TRBJ2-4, with D tentatively TRBD1 (6 bases). CDR1 is SGHTA and CDR2 is FQGNSA in the germline V gene. With 2 bases removed from V and 13 bases from J, the gap between germline ends came to 18 bases. The CDR3 has 14 residues. CDR3 nucleotide sequence: TGTGCCAGCAGCTTAAGGGGCACAGGGTGGGAGCAGTACTTC. Its protein product is CASSLRGTGWEQYF.

This clonotype has just a few counts. The V gene is TRBV6-2 or TRBV6-3, the J gene TRBJ1-1, with a tentative D call TRBD1 (6 bases). The CDR3 spans 16 residues. Germline CDR1 is MNHEY and CDR2 is SVGEGT. Trimming took 2 bases from V and 5 from J, leaving 18 bases between them. CDR3 amino acids: CASSYDGRGARTEAFF. The DNA for the CDR3 is TGTGCCAGCAGTTACGACGGTCGGGGGGCGCGGACTGAAGCTTTCTTT.

This clonotype showed up just once. The rearrangement links TRBV19 to TRBJ1-1; 7 bases match TRBD1. V trimming: 4 bases; J trimming: 11 bases; junction bases outside the gene matches: 13. The length of the CDR3 is 14 residues. Germline V gives CDR1 LNHDA, CDR2 SQIVND (reference sequence). The CDR3 DNA reads as TGTGCCAGTAGTACTACAGGGGTTGGACGTAGGGCTTTCTTT. Its translation is CASSTTGVGRRAFF.

Written as DNA, the CDR3 is TGTGCCAGCAAGCGGACAGGGCATCTATCCTACGAGCAGTACTTC. Amino acid sequence: CASKRTGHLSYEQYF. J is TRBJ2-7 and V is TRBV6-5; 8 nucleotides match TRBD1. J was trimmed by 1 base and V by 7 bases; bases with no gene match: 9. The CDR3 runs to 15 residues. Germline CDR1 is MNHEY and CDR2 is SVGAGI.

The CDR3 reads CASRTGDENIQYF. The CDR3 DNA is TGTGCCAGTCGGACAGGGGATGAAAACATTCAGTACTTC. J is TRBJ2-4 and V is TRBV12-3 or TRBV12-4, with 9 nucleotides matching TRBD1. The length of the CDR3 is 13 residues. V was clipped by 9 bases and J by 5 bases; unmatched bases: 5.

The V gene is TRBV6-1, the J gene TRBJ2-1; TRBD1 might be the D (6 bases). The CDR3 runs to 17 residues. Germline lookup yields CDR1 MNHNS and CDR2 SASEGT. Trimming took 0 bases from V and 5 from J, leaving 17 bases between them. CDR3 DNA sequence: TGTGCCAGCAGTGAAGCTAGAGGACAGTCCGTCCACAATGAGCAGTTCTTC. As protein: CASSEARGQSVHNEQFF.

This chain links TRBV20-1 with TRBJ2-1; no definite D call. Per the germline V gene, CDR1 is DFQATT and CDR2 is SNEGSKA (reference sequence). The V and J ends lost 8 bases and 0 bases respectively, with 11 bases between them. CDR3 size: 13 residues. CDR3 sequence reads: CSLRLDSYNEQFF. CDR3 sequence (DNA): TGCAGTCTCCGACTGGACTCCTACAATGAGCAGTTCTTC.

This clonotype was seen a few times. The rearrangement uses TRBV9 and TRBJ2-1; 9 bases fit TRBD1. The CDR3 sequence is 15 residues long. Germline-derived CDR1 and CDR2 are SGDLS and YYNGEE. J was trimmed by 7 bases and V by 0 bases; bases with no gene match: 5. In DNA form, the CDR3 reads TGTGCCAGCAGCGTAGGAGGGGGACAGGGAAATGAGCAGTTCTTC. Translating it yields CASSVGGGQGNEQFF.

This clonotype appeared a few times. The rearrangement uses TRBV7-2 and TRBJ2-1; 8 bases agree with TRBD2. The CDR3 has 15 residues. The J segment lost 6 bases and the V segment lost 1 base, leaving 5 bases of the junction unmatched. The germline CDR1 and CDR2 sequences are SGHTA and FQGNSA. DNA of the CDR3: TGTGCCAGCAGCTTAGTTCCGGGAGGGATCAATGAGCAGTTCTTC. It codes for CASSLVPGGINEQFF.

The chain couples TRBV20-1 to TRBJ2-5; 7 bases map to TRBD1. This CDR3 has 15 residues. V trimming: 1 base; J trimming: 6 bases; junction bases outside the gene matches: 11. Germline assignment: CDR1 DFQATT and CDR2 SNEGSKA (reference sequence). Here the CDR3 DNA reads TGCAGTGCTAGAGCTACAGGGGCCCGCGGCAAGACCCAGTACTTC. Its protein product is CSARATGARGKTQYF.

This clonotype came up a few times. The J gene is TRBJ2-7, the V gene TRBV6-2 or TRBV6-3, with 7 nucleotides matching TRBD2. Germline V gene data show CDR1 as MNHEY and CDR2 as SVGEGT. Trimming at V came to 5 bases and at J to 2 bases, leaving 9 bases not matched to a gene. There are 15 residues in the CDR3. CDR3 loop: CASSVPPSGAYEQYF. As DNA, the CDR3 is TGTGCCAGCAGTGTTCCCCCTAGCGGAGCCTACGAGCAGTACTTC.

The rearrangement joins TRBV20-1 to TRBJ2-7, with a possible D match to TRBD1 (6 bases). The germline V gene encodes CDR1 DFQATT and CDR2 SNEGSKA (reference sequence). The CDR3 covers 11 residues. The CDR3 DNA is TGCAGGGGGGCCCTCGGCTACGAGCAGTACTTC. Its protein is CRGALGYEQYF.

The chain is built from TRBV27 and TRBJ1-2; D is ambiguous. The germline gives CDR1 MNHEY, CDR2 SMNVEV (reference sequence). This CDR3 comprises 11 residues. Trimming took 5 bases from V and 8 from J, leaving 9 bases between them. The CDR3 bases are TGTGCCAGCAGTCCGGGGTCCGGCTACACCTTC. Its translation: CASSPGSGYTF.

CDR3 DNA sequence: TGTGCCAGCAGTTCCTCGTCTCAGGGGGGATCCTACGAGCAGTACTTC. Protein: CASSSSSQGGSYEQYF. J is TRBJ2-7 and V is TRBV12-3 or TRBV12-4, with a tentative D call TRBD1 (7 bases). The CDR3 runs to 16 residues. V dropped 4 bases and J dropped 1 base, with 17 bases sitting between them.

V is TRBV5-1 and J is TRBJ2-1, with 8 nucleotides matching TRBD2. With V trimmed by 0 bases and J by 5 bases, 4 bases remained unmatched. In germline, CDR1 is SGHRS, CDR2 YFSETQ. CDR3 length: 15 residues. For the CDR3, the DNA is TGCGCCAGCAGCTTGGACGGTAGCGGGAACAATGAGCAGTTCTTC. It encodes CASSLDGSGNNEQFF.

V is TRBV7-9 and J is TRBJ2-3, with D perhaps matching TRBD1 or TRBD2 (5 bases each). Deletions cut 4 bases from V and 5 bases from J, with 13 bases between. The CDR3 runs to 14 residues. Germline CDR1 and CDR2: SEHNR and FQNEAQ (reference sequence). CDR3 sequence reads: CASSSGAPQDTQYF. In DNA form, the CDR3 reads TGTGCCAGCAGCTCCGGGGCTCCTCAAGATACGCAGTATTTT.

The chain combines TRBV10-3 with TRBJ2-3; 9 nucleotides align to TRBD2. Trimming at V came to 4 bases and at J to 0 bases, leaving 8 bases not matched to a gene. The CDR3 is made up of 17 amino acids. Germline V gene sequence: CDR1 ENHRY, CDR2 SYGVKD. The CDR3 loop reads CAISVRHAGGSTDTQYF. In DNA, the CDR3 is TGTGCCATCAGTGTAAGGCACGCGGGAGGGAGCACAGATACGCAGTATTTT.

V gene TRBV9 combines with J gene TRBJ2-7; 10 nucleotides agree with TRBD2. There are 14 residues in the CDR3. V lost 3 bases and J lost 6; bases outside the gene matches: 6. Germline values: CDR1 SGDLS, CDR2 YYNGEE. This CDR3 is CASSAGLAEIEQYF. The DNA for the CDR3 is TGTGCCAGCAGCGCCGGACTAGCGGAAATCGAGCAGTACTTC. Variable domain in full (rest from reference TRBV9 and TRBJ2-7): DSGVTQTPKHLITATGQRVTLRCSPRSGDLSVYWYQQSLDQGLQFLIQYYNGEERAKGNILERFSAQQFPDLHSELNLSSLELGDSALYFCASSAGLAEIEQYFGPGTRLTVT.

This clonotype has only a few counts. The chain recombines TRBV7-2 with TRBJ2-1; D may be TRBD2 (6 bases). The CDR3 has 14 residues. The V gene lost 1 base and the J gene lost 5 bases, with 9 bases spanning the gap. Germline assignment: CDR1 SGHTA and CDR2 FQGNSA. The CDR3 sequence is CASSLGPGDNEQFF. Written as DNA, the CDR3 is TGTGCCAGCAGCTTAGGCCCGGGGGACAATGAGCAGTTCTTC.

The chain uses TRBV9 and TRBJ2-7, with TRBD1 matching over 10 bases. Trimming cost V 3 bases and J 0 bases; bases outside gene matches: 9. In germline, CDR1 is SGDLS, CDR2 YYNGEE. This CDR3 has 17 residues. CDR3 coding DNA: TGTGCCAGCAGCGCAGGGACAGGGGAGCCCAACTCCTACGAGCAGTACTTC. Its protein product is CASSAGTGEPNSYEQYF.

This clonotype was detected once. A read error is possible here, since a much larger clone lies one base away. The rearrangement links TRBV20-1 to TRBJ2-1; the D is unclear. The J call may be mistaken, given a closer DNA end match to TRBJ2-7. The CDR3 sequence is 14 residues long. Per germline, CDR1 DFQATT and CDR2 SNEGSKA (reference sequence). CDR3 loop: CSATWTSSYNEQYF. For the CDR3, the DNA is TGCAGTGCCACGTGGACCAGCTCCTACAATGAGCAGTACTTC.

The V call is TRBV10-3, the J call TRBJ1-2; tentative D call: TRBD1 (6 bases). CDR3 length: 15 residues. CDR1 and CDR2 (germline): ENHRY, SYGVKD. V was trimmed by 4 bases and J by 0 bases, leaving 12 bases between them. CDR3 in amino acids: CAISAGDGANYGYTF. Here the CDR3 DNA reads TGTGCCATCAGTGCAGGGGACGGAGCTAACTATGGCTACACCTTC.

This clonotype was found many times. The chain combines TRBV2 with TRBJ1-2, with 9 bases lining up with TRBD1. V shed 6 bases, J shed 3 bases, and the junction held 2 bases outside the gene matches. The CDR3 has 13 amino acids. Per the germline V gene, CDR1 is SNHLY and CDR2 is FYNNEI. The CDR3 bases are TGTGCCAGCAGGACAGGGGGAGACTATGGCTACACCTTC. It encodes CASRTGGDYGYTF.

The chain joins TRBV6-1 to TRBJ2-5; 7 bases are a match to TRBD1. The V gene's germline CDR1 is MNHNS and CDR2 SASEGT. With 5 bases clipped from V and 5 bases from J, the junction kept 8 bases outside the gene matches. The CDR3 covers 14 residues. CDR3 coding DNA: TGTGCCAGCAGTCCCCTTGAAGGGGGCGAGACCCAGTACTTC. Translating gives CASSPLEGGETQYF.

This chain connects TRBV20-1 to TRBJ2-3; D gene unclear. Germline CDR1 reads DFQATT; CDR2 reads SNEGSKA (reference sequence). The ends were cut back, 3 bases at V and 10 bases at J, with 17 bases in the middle. This CDR3 contains 13 residues. DNA for the CDR3: TGCAGTGCTAGGGCTCGGCGGACCGAGGCGCAGTATTTT. Its protein product is CSARARRTEAQYF.